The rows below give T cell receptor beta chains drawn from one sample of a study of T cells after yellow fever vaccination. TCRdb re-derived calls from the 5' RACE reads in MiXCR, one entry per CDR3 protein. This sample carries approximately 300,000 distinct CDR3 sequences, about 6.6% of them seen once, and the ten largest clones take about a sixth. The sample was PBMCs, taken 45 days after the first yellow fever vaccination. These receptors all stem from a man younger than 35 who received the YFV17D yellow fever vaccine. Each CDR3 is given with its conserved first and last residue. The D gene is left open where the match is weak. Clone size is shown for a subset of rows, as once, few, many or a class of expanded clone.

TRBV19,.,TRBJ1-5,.,CASTGIGSNQPQHF,TGTGCCAGTACCGGAATTGGTAGCAATCAGCCCCAGCATTTT
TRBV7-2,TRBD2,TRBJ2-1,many,CASSLIWTSGVGEQFF,TGTGCCAGCAGCTTAATCTGGACTAGCGGGGTTGGTGAGCAGTTCTTC
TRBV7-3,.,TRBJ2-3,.,CASSWEHTDTQYF,TGTGCCAGCAGCTGGGAACACACAGATACGCAGTATTTT
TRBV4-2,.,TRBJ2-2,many,CASSHDAGELFF,TGTGCCAGCAGCCACGATGCCGGGGAGCTGTTTTTT
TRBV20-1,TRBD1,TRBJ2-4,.,CSAEGGAPKNIQYF,TGCAGTGCAGAAGGGGGCGCCCCCAAAAACATTCAGTACTTC
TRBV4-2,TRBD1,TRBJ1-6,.,CASSQEGGTGITPLHF,TGTGCCAGCAGCCAAGAGGGGGGGACAGGGATAACACCCCTCCACTTT
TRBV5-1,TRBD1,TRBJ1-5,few,CASSAGQGGGQPQHF,TGCGCCAGCAGCGCCGGACAGGGGGGGGGTCAGCCCCAGCATTTT
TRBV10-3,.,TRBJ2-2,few,CAISTHSTGELFF,TGTGCCATCAGTACACATAGCACCGGGGAGCTGTTTTTT
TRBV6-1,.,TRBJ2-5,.,CASRRGEGQETQYF,TGTGCCAGCCGGAGGGGTGAGGGCCAAGAGACCCAGTACTTC
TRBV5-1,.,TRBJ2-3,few,CASNGGGTDTQYF,TGCGCCAGCAACGGCGGGGGCACAGATACGCAGTATTTT
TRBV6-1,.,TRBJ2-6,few,CASSGIAGANVLTF,TGTGCCAGCAGTGGGATAGCTGGGGCCAACGTCCTGACTTTC
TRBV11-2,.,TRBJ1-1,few,CASSLVAEYTEAFF,TGTGCCAGCAGCTTAGTGGCAGAATACACTGAAGCTTTCTTT
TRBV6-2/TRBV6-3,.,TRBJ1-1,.,CASSYSKRHRNTEAFF,TGTGCCAGCAGTTACTCGAAGAGACACCGGAACACTGAAGCTTTCTTT
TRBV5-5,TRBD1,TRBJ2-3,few,CASSLLTGRGTDTQYF,TGTGCCAGCAGCTTATTGACAGGGAGAGGCACAGATACGCAGTATTTT
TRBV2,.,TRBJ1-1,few,CASSREIAEAFF,TGTGCCTCCAGCAGGGAGATCGCTGAAGCTTTCTTT
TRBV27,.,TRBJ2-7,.,CASSSGPGPLYEQYF,TGTGCCAGCAGTTCAGGTCCGGGGCCCTTGTACGAGCAGTACTTC
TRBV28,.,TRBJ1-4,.,CASRPQQGRAEKLFF,TGTGCCAGCAGGCCACAGCAGGGCAGGGCCGAAAAACTGTTTTTT
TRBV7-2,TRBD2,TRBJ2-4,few,CASSSSGGIQYF,TGTGCCAGCAGCTCTAGCGGAGGCATTCAGTACTTC
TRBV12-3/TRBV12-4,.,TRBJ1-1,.,CASRLGDVSTEAFF,TGTGCCAGCAGACTAGGGGACGTGAGCACTGAAGCTTTCTTT
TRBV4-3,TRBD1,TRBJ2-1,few,CASSQGDRDTYNEQFF,TGCGCCAGCAGCCAAGGAGACAGGGACACCTACAATGAGCAGTTCTTC
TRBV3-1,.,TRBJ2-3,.,CASSHRGAGEPDTQYF,TGTGCCAGCAGCCACCGGGGGGCAGGGGAGCCAGATACGCAGTATTTT
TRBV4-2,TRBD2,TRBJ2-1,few,CASSRLSGGAYNEQFF,TGTGCCAGCAGCCGCCTGAGCGGGGGGGCTTACAATGAGCAGTTCTTC
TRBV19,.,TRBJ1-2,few,CASTGGDNYGYTF,TGTGCCAGCACCGGAGGGGACAACTATGGCTACACCTTC
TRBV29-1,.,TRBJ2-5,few,CSVARQGRLETQYF,TGCAGCGTTGCCCGCCAGGGCCGGTTAGAGACCCAGTACTTC
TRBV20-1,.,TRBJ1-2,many,CSARDASSGGYTF,TGCAGTGCTAGAGATGCATCCTCCGGTGGCTACACCTTC
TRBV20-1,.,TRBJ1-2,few,CSAREEAKLLYGYTF,TGCAGTGCTAGAGAAGAGGCCAAGCTCCTCTATGGCTACACCTTC
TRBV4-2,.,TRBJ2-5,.,CASSQPVWGGLETQYF,TGTGCCAGCAGCCAACCCGTATGGGGGGGCCTGGAGACCCAGTACTTC
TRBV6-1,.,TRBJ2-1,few,CASSVNLDGDNEQFF,TGTGCCAGCAGTGTGAACCTCGACGGAGACAATGAGCAGTTCTTC
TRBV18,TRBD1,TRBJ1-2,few,CASSPRDRAQPNYGYTF,TGTGCCAGCTCACCCCGGGACAGGGCCCAACCTAACTATGGCTACACCTTC
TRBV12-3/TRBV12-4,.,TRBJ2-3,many,CASSPQGSDTQYF,TGTGCCAGCAGCCCTCAGGGTTCCGATACGCAGTATTTT
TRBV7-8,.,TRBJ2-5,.,CASSFGPLRDQYF,TGTGCCAGCAGCTTCGGACCCCTCAGGGACCAGTACTTC
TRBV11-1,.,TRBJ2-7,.,CASSLYLGDHEQYF,TGTGCCAGCAGCTTATATTTAGGGGACCACGAGCAGTACTTC
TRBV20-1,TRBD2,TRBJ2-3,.,CSARDLAGKDTQYF,TGCAGTGCTAGAGATCTAGCGGGGAAAGATACGCAGTATTTT
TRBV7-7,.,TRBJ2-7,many,CASSGQKSYEQYF,TGTGCCAGCAGCGGACAGAAATCTTACGAGCAGTACTTC
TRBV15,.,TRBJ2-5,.,CATSRDRSWGETQYF,TGTGCCACCAGCAGAGATAGGTCCTGGGGAGAGACCCAGTACTTC
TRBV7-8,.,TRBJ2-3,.,CASRGGGEDTQYF,TGTGCCAGCAGAGGGGGGGGGGAAGATACGCAGTATTTT
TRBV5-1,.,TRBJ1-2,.,CASSLEPGLTGGYTF,TGCGCCAGCAGCTTGGAGCCAGGGTTGACTGGTGGCTACACCTTC
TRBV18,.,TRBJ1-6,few,CASSPRRGSPPLHF,TGTGCCAGCTCACCGAGACGAGGGAGTCCACCCCTCCACTTT
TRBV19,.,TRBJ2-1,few,CASSIVSANEQFF,TGTGCCAGTAGTATAGTCTCAGCAAATGAGCAGTTCTTC
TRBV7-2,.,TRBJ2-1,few,CASSLFEGIYNEQFF,TGTGCCAGCAGCTTATTCGAAGGGATCTACAATGAGCAGTTCTTC
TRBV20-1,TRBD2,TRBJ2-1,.,CSANTNSGGAGNEQFF,TGCAGTGCAAATACAAATAGCGGGGGGGCGGGCAATGAGCAGTTCTTC
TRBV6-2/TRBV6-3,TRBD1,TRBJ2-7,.,CASRSRDREGYEQYF,TGTGCCAGCAGATCCCGGGACAGGGAAGGGTACGAGCAGTACTTC
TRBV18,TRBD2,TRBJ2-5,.,CASSKGLKETQYF,TGTGCCAGCTCGAAGGGACTAAAAGAGACCCAGTACTTC
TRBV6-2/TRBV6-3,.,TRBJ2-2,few,CASNPLWRVNTGELFF,TGTGCCAGCAACCCCCTATGGCGGGTTAACACCGGGGAGCTGTTTTTT
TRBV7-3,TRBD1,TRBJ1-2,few,CAGSDRLRDYGYTF,TGTGCCGGCTCGGACAGGCTACGAGACTATGGCTACACCTTC
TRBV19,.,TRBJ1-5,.,CASRSYSHQPQHF,TGTGCCAGTAGATCATATAGTCATCAGCCCCAGCATTTT
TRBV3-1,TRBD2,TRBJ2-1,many,CASSQDFAGGRSEQFF,TGTGCCAGCAGCCAAGATTTCGCGGGGGGAAGGAGTGAGCAGTTCTTC
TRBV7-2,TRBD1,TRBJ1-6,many,CASSTGQGIVDLHF,TGTGCCAGCAGCACGGGACAGGGAATCGTGGACCTCCACTTT
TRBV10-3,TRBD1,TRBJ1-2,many,CAIGGTGSAYGYTF,TGTGCCATCGGGGGGACAGGGTCGGCCTATGGCTACACCTTC
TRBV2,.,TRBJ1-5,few,CASSHDKGGRPRNQPQHF,TGTGCCAGCAGCCACGACAAGGGGGGGCGTCCGCGCAATCAGCCCCAGCATTTT
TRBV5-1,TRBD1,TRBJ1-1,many,CASSSDRGARKRAEAFF,TGCGCCAGCAGCTCGGACAGGGGGGCGCGAAAAAGGGCTGAAGCTTTCTTT
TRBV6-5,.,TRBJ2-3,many,CASHVVGTDTQYF,TGTGCCAGCCATGTAGTAGGCACAGATACGCAGTATTTT
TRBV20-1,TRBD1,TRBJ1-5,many,CSAVQGAQANQPQHF,TGCAGTGCTGTACAGGGGGCGCAGGCCAATCAGCCCCAGCATTTT